The 11 T cell receptor beta chains below were found in one sample sequenced in a study of T cell repertoires in cytomegalovirus infection. TCRdb reprocessed the reads via MiXCR and lists one record per CDR3 protein. Here the sample spans 700,000 to 950,000 distinct CDR3 sequences, approximately 29% being singletons. These receptors' antigens are unknown. Specimen: cultured CD8+ T cells from PBMCs, collected from culture after CMV antigen stimulation. The receptors stem from a human donor in good health (CMV status not recorded). Some clones in this sample may be carry-over from other donors' samples.

The gene calls are TRBV15 and TRBJ1-4, with D hard to call. Germline values: CDR1 LNHNV, CDR2 YYDKDF (reference sequence). The CDR3 loop spans 15 amino acids. V was shortened by 3 bases and J by 7 bases, with 15 bases between the two germline ends. The CDR3 DNA is TGTGCCACCAGCAGGGCGCCCCCGACAATTGAAAAACTGTTTTTT. Its protein is CATSRAPPTIEKLFF.

The chain joins TRBV7-8 to TRBJ2-7; the match to TRBD2 covers 9 bases. The CDR3 totals 15 residues. The germline V gene encodes CDR1 SGHVS and CDR2 FQNEAQ. The CDR3, as DNA: TGTGTCAGCAGCTTAGAGGCGGGGGGGCCTTACGAGCAGTACGTC. It codes for CVSSLEAGGPYEQYV.

J is TRBJ1-2 and V is TRBV4-3; D gene uncertain. Germline CDR1 is LGHNA and CDR2 is YSLEER. V shed 1 base and J shed 8 bases, with 11 bases lying between them. The CDR3 is 13 amino acids. The CDR3 protein is CASSQGDLWGYTF. DNA for the CDR3: TGCGCCAGCAGCCAAGGAGACCTCTGGGGCTACACCTTC.

This chain joins TRBV9 and TRBJ2-5, with TRBD2 identical over 14 bases. The CDR3 is made up of 15 amino acids. V shed 3 bases and J 4 bases; nucleotides not matched to a gene: 2. Germline CDR1 is SGDLS and CDR2 is YYNGEE. CDR3 residues: CASSGGLAGAETQYF. CDR3 bases: TGTGCCAGCAGCGGGGGACTAGCGGGGGCAGAGACCCAGTACTTC.

This clonotype was seen just once. The chain recombines TRBV9 with TRBJ1-1; D gene ambiguous. Germline V gene lookup returns CDR1 SGDLS and CDR2 YYNGEE. The CDR3 loop spans 17 amino acids. V was trimmed by 2 bases and J by 0 bases, leaving 17 bases between them. The CDR3 reads CASSVSSQEWMNTEAFF. CDR3 sequence (DNA): TGTGCCAGCAGCGTCTCATCCCAGGAATGGATGAACACTGAAGCTTTCTTT. Full variable domain (rest looked up from reference TRBV9 and TRBJ1-1): DSGVTQTPKHLITATGQRVTLRCSPRSGDLSVYWYQQSLDQGLQFLIQYYNGEERAKGNILERFSAQQFPDLHSELNLSSLELGDSALYFCASSVSSQEWMNTEAFFGQGTRLTVV.

The chain links TRBV6-1 to TRBJ2-3; no reliable D call. CDR1 and CDR2 (germline): MNHNS, SASEGT. The CDR3 is 19 amino acids. V lost 8 bases and J 2 bases, leaving 29 bases between the germline ends. CDR3 in DNA: TGTGCCAGCGCCTTTCCCGTCACTCTTATAACCTACACCACAGATACGCAGTATTTT. Translated: CASAFPVTLITYTTDTQYF.

This clonotype appeared a few times. This chain links TRBV20-1 with TRBJ2-1, with D perhaps TRBD2 (6 bases). Germline CDR1 is DFQATT and CDR2 is SNEGSKA (reference sequence). CDR3 length: 15 amino acids. Deletions cut 0 bases from V and 10 bases from J, with 19 bases between. This CDR3 reads CSARDLAGSLGEQFF. The DNA of the CDR3 is TGCAGTGCTAGAGATCTGGCGGGGTCACTAGGAGAGCAGTTCTTC.

The gene calls are TRBV24-1 and TRBJ1-2; D is possibly TRBD1 (6 bases). V gave up 3 bases and J gave up 3 bases, with 16 bases separating them. The CDR3 is 16 amino acids. Germline V gene data show CDR1 as KGHDR and CDR2 as SFDVKD. The CDR3 DNA reads as TGTGCCACCAGTGATGGGGAAGGAACAGGGCACTATGGCTACACCTTC. This translates into CATSDGEGTGHYGYTF.

This clonotype was seen a handful of times. The chain has TRBV2 and TRBJ2-2, with 11 nucleotides matching TRBD2. The CDR3 covers 16 residues. CDR1 and CDR2 from the germline V gene are SNHLY and FYNNEI. V was clipped by 8 bases and J by 7 bases; unmatched bases: 12. CDR3 residues: CASWADSGGAFGELFF. CDR3 DNA: TGTGCCAGCTGGGCGGATAGCGGGGGGGCCTTCGGGGAGCTGTTTTTT.

This clonotype was counted at least ten times. The rearrangement joins TRBV7-2 to TRBJ2-7; 14 positions match TRBD2. CDR1 and CDR2 from the germline V gene are SGHTA and FQGNSA. The CDR3 runs 15 residues. V lost 3 bases, J lost 6 bases, and 4 bases stayed unmatched. CDR3 coding DNA: TGTGCCAGCAGCTTCCGACTAGCGGGGGGGCCCGAGCAGTACTTC. Its translation is CASSFRLAGGPEQYF.

The rearrangement joins TRBV6-2 or TRBV6-3 to TRBJ1-5, with D possibly matching TRBD1 (6 bases). V shed 6 bases and J shed 0 bases, with 9 bases lying between them. Germline values: CDR1 MNHEY, CDR2 SVGEGT. The CDR3 totals 14 residues. CDR3 amino acids: CASRRGHSNQPQHF. The CDR3 DNA reads TGTGCCAGCAGGAGGGGACATAGCAATCAGCCCCAGCATTTT.